These 18 T cell receptor beta chains were all obtained from the same sample, sequenced in a study of CD8 T cells in ankylosing spondylitis. One entry per CDR3 protein results from TCRdb running MiXCR on the 5' RACE reads. The table includes 130,000 or so distinct CDR3 sequences, more than 6.5% detected once. The sample comprised blood, either unsorted or a sorted T cell fraction (not recorded which). These receptors were taken from a male donor with ankylosing spondylitis or in good health (not recorded which).

This clonotype was observed many times. DNA for the CDR3: TGCAGTGCTCGATGGGGGCTAGCGGGGTCGGAGACCCAGTACTTC. This encodes CSARWGLAGSETQYF. The chain uses TRBV20-1 and TRBJ2-5, with TRBD2 identical over 9 bases. This CDR3 comprises 15 residues. V shed 5 bases, J shed 5 bases, and the junction held 12 bases outside the gene matches. Per the germline V gene, CDR1 is DFQATT and CDR2 is SNEGSKA (reference sequence).

This clonotype has a count of ten or more. This chain joins TRBV20-1 and TRBJ1-1; D gene uncertain. Trimming shortened V by 0 bases and J by 0 bases, and 11 bases separated the two germline ends. Germline V gene sequence: CDR1 DFQATT, CDR2 SNEGSKA (reference sequence). The CDR3 has 15 residues. The CDR3 coding sequence is TGCAGTGCTAGAGACCAAGGCAGGTTGAACACTGAAGCTTTCTTT. It is translated as CSARDQGRLNTEAFF.

This clonotype has ten or more counts. The chain uses TRBV20-1 and TRBJ2-7; D remains ambiguous. The CDR3 consists of 14 residues. Germline CDR1 DFQATT, CDR2 SNEGSKA (reference sequence). Trimming pared 3 bases from V and 0 bases from J, leaving 12 bases between. The CDR3 region is CSASPGYSSYEQYF. DNA of the CDR3: TGCAGTGCTAGTCCCGGGTATAGCTCCTACGAGCAGTACTTC.

This clonotype has at least ten counts. The V and J genes are TRBV30 and TRBJ2-5; D gene unclear. The CDR3 has 12 residues. The ends were cut back, 3 bases at V and 2 bases at J, with 7 bases in the middle. CDR1 and CDR2 (germline): GTSNPN, SVGIG (reference sequence). The CDR3 is CAWRRAQETQYF. Written as DNA, the CDR3 is TGTGCCTGGAGACGAGCGCAAGAGACCCAGTACTTC.

The table lists this clonotype with many counts. This chain uses TRBV10-3 with TRBJ1-1; D remains unclear. Between the trimmed V and J ends, which lost 9 bases and 1 base, there was a span of 12 bases. Germline-derived CDR1 and CDR2 are ENHRY and SYGVKD. This CDR3 spans 13 amino acids. In DNA form, the CDR3 reads TGTGCCATGAAAGCGGACCCGAACACTGAAGCTTTCTTT. This codes for CAMKADPNTEAFF.

In this sample, this clonotype turned up many times. The chain employs TRBV5-1 and TRBJ2-7; D is ambiguous. Trimming removed 0 bases at V and 4 bases at J, with 17 bases between. This CDR3 is built from 16 residues. CDR1 is SGHRS, CDR2 YFSETQ, per germline. The CDR3 protein is CASSLGAGPALYEQYF. CDR3 in DNA: TGCGCCAGCAGCTTGGGCGCAGGACCCGCATTATACGAGCAGTACTTC.

At least ten counts were recorded for this clonotype. V usage is TRBV20-1 and J usage is TRBJ1-5, with unresolved D. The germline gives CDR1 DFQATT, CDR2 SNEGSKA (reference sequence). This CDR3 is built from 12 residues. V was shortened by 8 bases and J by 5 bases, with 13 bases between the two germline ends. CDR3 nucleotides: TGCAGTATACAACCTGGCGATCAGCCCCAGCATTTT. Translation: CSIQPGDQPQHF.

This clonotype was counted ten times or more. This rearrangement joins TRBV15 to TRBJ1-5; D call uncertain. V lost 1 base and J lost 5, with 6 bases in between. The CDR3 extends over 13 amino acids. The germline gives CDR1 LNHNV, CDR2 YYDKDF (reference sequence). CDR3: CATSRGNDQPQHF. The CDR3 region has the DNA TGTGCCACCAGCAGAGGTAACGATCAGCCCCAGCATTTT.

This clonotype was counted at least ten times. CDR3 DNA sequence: TGCAGCAAGTCCCGGGGGTACCAAGAGACCCAGTACTTC. It is translated as CSKSRGYQETQYF. The chain carries TRBV29-1 and TRBJ2-5, with D perhaps matching TRBD2 (6 bases). Germline loops: CDR1 SQVTM, CDR2 ANQGSEA. This CDR3 is built from 13 residues. V was cut by 8 bases and J by 0 bases, with 13 bases left in between.

This clonotype was counted many times. The chain employs TRBV5-1 and TRBJ2-5; D gene unclear. Per the germline V gene, CDR1 is SGHRS and CDR2 is YFSETQ. The CDR3 sequence is 14 residues long. The V end was cut by 3 bases, the J end by 1 base, with 10 bases between. CDR3 in DNA: TGCGCCAGCAGCTCAAGGACGGTCCAAGAGACCCAGTACTTC. This sequence encodes CASSSRTVQETQYF.

This clonotype appeared many times. V and J are TRBV12-3 or TRBV12-4 and TRBJ1-6; no clear D. Trimming shortened V by 4 bases and J by 12 bases, and 7 bases separated the two germline ends. This CDR3 is built from 11 residues. CDR3 nucleotides: TGTGCCAGCAGTTCAACGAAACCCCTCCACTTT. Protein sequence: CASSSTKPLHF.

In its sample, this clonotype was seen many times. V and J are TRBV29-1 and TRBJ2-3; D unresolved. The CDR3 contains 12 residues. The V gene lost 3 bases and the J gene lost 2 bases, with 6 bases spanning the gap. Looked up from germline, CDR1 is SQVTM and CDR2 is ANQGSEA. The CDR3 here is CSVDKYTDTQYF. The CDR3 DNA follows: TGCAGCGTTGACAAATACACAGATACGCAGTATTTT.

V and J are TRBV9 and TRBJ2-3; D remains unclear. The CDR3 consists of 12 residues. Trimming cost V 4 bases and J 4 bases, with 7 bases left between them. Per the germline V gene, CDR1 is SGDLS and CDR2 is YYNGEE. This chain's CDR3 is CASSPTADTQYF. CDR3 DNA sequence: TGTGCCAGCAGCCCGACCGCAGATACGCAGTATTTT. Combining the CDR3 with reference TRBV9 and TRBJ2-3 gives the whole variable domain DSGVTQTPKHLITATGQRVTLRCSPRSGDLSVYWYQQSLDQGLQFLIQYYNGEERAKGNILERFSAQQFPDLHSELNLSSLELGDSALYFCASSPTADTQYFGPGTRLTVL.

In this sample, this clonotype turned up many times. The genes are TRBV7-6 and TRBJ2-3, with D possibly TRBD2 on 5 matching bases. This CDR3 comprises 16 residues. Trimming pared 3 bases from V and 4 bases from J, leaving 17 bases between. CDR1 is SGHVS, CDR2 FNYEAQ, per germline. The CDR3, as DNA: TGTGCCAGCAGCTTTGTCGCACCTCTAGCATCAGATACGCAGTATTTT. Its protein is CASSFVAPLASDTQYF.

This clonotype was seen at least ten times. The chain uses TRBV20-1 and TRBJ2-7, with D tentatively TRBD1 or TRBD2 (5 bases each). The CDR3 has 17 residues. Germline CDR1 reads DFQATT; CDR2 reads SNEGSKA (reference sequence). The V and J ends lost 5 bases and 3 bases respectively, with 26 bases between them. The DNA of the CDR3 is TGCAGTGCTGACGGAACGGGGACGATAAACTCCCTCTACGAGCAGTACTTC. As protein: CSADGTGTINSLYEQYF.

This clonotype was seen only a few times. The genes are TRBV20-1 and TRBJ2-1, with D possibly being TRBD2 (7 bases). This CDR3 spans 14 amino acids. The germline V gene has CDR1 DFQATT and CDR2 SNEGSKA (reference sequence). V shed 8 bases and J shed 6 bases, with 20 bases lying between them. Here the CDR3 DNA reads TGCAGTCATCTAAGGGGGGGCCCCTCCAATGAGCAGTTCTTC. Amino acid sequence: CSHLRGGPSNEQFF.

Ten or more counts support this clonotype. V usage is TRBV5-1 and J usage is TRBJ2-7; a possible D gene is TRBD2 (6 bases). The V and J ends lost 4 bases and 5 bases respectively, with 22 bases between them. The CDR3 is made up of 16 amino acids. Germline V lookup: CDR1 SGHRS, CDR2 YFSETQ. The CDR3 loop is CASSPPTSFQSNEQYF. Written as DNA, the CDR3 is TGCGCCAGCAGCCCCCCGACTAGTTTTCAATCCAACGAGCAGTACTTC.

The CDR3 reads CATSRERLGITDTQYF. The CDR3 DNA reads TGTGCCACCAGCAGAGAACGGTTGGGTATCACAGATACGCAGTATTTT. The V gene is TRBV15, the J gene TRBJ2-3; no reliable D call. The V end lost 0 bases, the J end lost 2 bases, and 12 bases lay between the germline ends. CDR3 length: 16 amino acids. Looked up from germline, CDR1 is LNHNV and CDR2 is YYDKDF (reference sequence).